The source of this T cell receptor beta chain is a study of T cells in Graves' hyperthyroidism and ophthalmopathy. Study-level results: Most clonotypes expanded in thyroid above 0.001 were likewise present in blood. A model using 13 V-J features told ophthalmopathy apart from stable hyperthyroidism.

The V end lost 2 bases, the J end lost 8 bases, and 16 bases lay between the germline ends. The CDR3 contains 14 residues. From germline, CDR1 is SGHDT and CDR2 YYEEEE. This clonotype appeared many times. Its antigen remains unidentified. TCR beta CDR3 sequences were amplified from RNA transcripts. The TCR CDR3 was amplified in a first-round RT-PCR using the HTBI primer set. In TCRdb, the multiplex PCR reads were re-called with MiXCR into one record per CDR3 protein. The data hold roughly 380,000 distinct CDR3 sequences, with approximately 13% observed a single time. Exclusion of a patient resulted from uncontrolled infection, other autoimmune disease, pregnancy or lactation. The authors took PBMCs from roughly 9.7 ml fresh peripheral blood.

The chain links TRBV5-6 to TRBJ1-1; D is unresolved. The receptor's source is a woman aged 60-70 years with Graves' hyperthyroidism. Sequencing was performed on blood. CDR3 in DNA: TGTGCCAGCAGCTTAATGTGGGCCCCCACAGAAGCTTTCTTT. Protein product: CASSLMWAPTEAFF.